These T cell receptor beta chains were read from a single sample in a study of blood T cell repertoires in COVID-19. Generated by immunoSEQ multiplex PCR, the TCRdb table keeps only in-frame clones and is missing some. The repertoire includes over 200,000 clones, roughly 86% of them detected once, and about 3% sits in the top ten. Sequencing was performed on peripheral blood. The receptors stem from a woman in her thirties who had recovered from COVID-19. Each CDR3 is given with its conserved first and last residue. The order of the fields is clone size, V gene, J gene, D gene, CDR3 protein, CDR3 DNA. D genes are given only for firm matches. The size entry is marked missing in some rows and otherwise reads once, few, many or a size class.

clone_size: .
v_call: TRBV2
j_call: TRBJ1-6
d_call: .
cdr3_aa: CASKPGGGLGSPLHF
cdr3_nt: TGTGCCAGTAAACCTGGTGGGGGGTTAGGGTCACCCCTCCACTTT

clone_size: .
v_call: TRBV9
j_call: TRBJ2-2
d_call: TRBD1
cdr3_aa: CASSVAPQGGTGELFF
cdr3_nt: TGTGCCAGCAGCGTAGCTCCACAGGGGGGCACCGGGGAGCTGTTTTTT

clone_size: few
v_call: TRBV7-9
j_call: TRBJ2-3
d_call: .
cdr3_aa: CASSPIGSVDTQYF
cdr3_nt: TGTGCCAGCAGTCCCATTGGGAGCGTCGATACGCAGTATTTT

clone_size: .
v_call: TRBV3-1/TRBV3-2
j_call: TRBJ2-2
d_call: TRBD2
cdr3_aa: CASSLRGLAVTGELFF
cdr3_nt: TGTGCCAGCAGCCTGCGGGGACTAGCGGTCACCGGGGAGCTGTTTTTT

clone_size: once
v_call: TRBV10-3
j_call: TRBJ1-2
d_call: .
cdr3_aa: CAISEYSNYGYTF
cdr3_nt: TGTGCCATCAGTGAGTACAGCAACTATGGCTACACCTTC

clone_size: .
v_call: TRBV2
j_call: TRBJ1-5
d_call: .
cdr3_aa: CASPGREKAGYSNQPQHF
cdr3_nt: TGTGCCAGCCCTGGGAGGGAGAAAGCGGGGTATAGCAATCAGCCCCAGCATTTT

clone_size: .
v_call: TRBV11-2
j_call: TRBJ1-3
d_call: .
cdr3_aa: CASSLGGGSGNTIYF
cdr3_nt: TGTGCCAGCAGCTTAGGGGGAGGCTCTGGAAACACCATATATTTT

clone_size: .
v_call: TRBV19
j_call: TRBJ1-2
d_call: .
cdr3_aa: CATLDRGFYGYTF
cdr3_nt: TGTGCCACCCTAGACCGGGGATTCTATGGCTACACCTTC

clone_size: .
v_call: TRBV27
j_call: TRBJ2-3
d_call: .
cdr3_aa: CASSFSQGEGDTQYF
cdr3_nt: TGTGCCAGCAGTTTTTCACAGGGGGAGGGTGATACGCAGTATTTT

clone_size: .
v_call: TRBV2
j_call: TRBJ2-1
d_call: TRBD1
cdr3_aa: CASSESGGSEQFF
cdr3_nt: TGTGCCAGCAGTGAGTCAGGGGGCAGTGAGCAGTTCTTC

clone_size: .
v_call: TRBV30
j_call: TRBJ1-5
d_call: .
cdr3_aa: CAWSVSGDQPQHF
cdr3_nt: TGTGCCTGGAGTGTATCGGGGGACCAGCCCCAGCATTTT

clone_size: .
v_call: TRBV7-6
j_call: TRBJ2-2
d_call: TRBD2
cdr3_aa: CASSLGLPAGGTGELFF
cdr3_nt: TGTGCCAGCAGCTTAGGTCTACCAGCGGGGGGCACCGGGGAGCTGTTTTTT

clone_size: .
v_call: TRBV29-1
j_call: TRBJ1-1
d_call: .
cdr3_aa: CSVAPVLNTEAFF
cdr3_nt: TGCAGCGTTGCCCCAGTGCTGAACACTGAAGCTTTCTTT

clone_size: .
v_call: TRBV18
j_call: TRBJ2-5
d_call: .
cdr3_aa: CASSPLGALQETQYF
cdr3_nt: TGTGCCAGCTCACCATTAGGGGCCCTACAAGAGACCCAGTACTTC

clone_size: .
v_call: TRBV18
j_call: TRBJ1-6
d_call: .
cdr3_aa: CASSPKQGSSYNSPLHF
cdr3_nt: TGTGCCAGCTCACCGAAGCAGGGAAGCTCCTATAATTCACCCCTCCACTTT

clone_size: once
v_call: TRBV9
j_call: TRBJ2-7
d_call: TRBD1
cdr3_aa: CASSVAQGGDEQYF
cdr3_nt: TGTGCCAGCAGCGTAGCTCAAGGGGGCGACGAGCAGTACTTC

clone_size: few
v_call: TRBV29-1
j_call: TRBJ1-2
d_call: .
cdr3_aa: CSVEPGGYTF
cdr3_nt: TGCAGCGTTGAGCCGGGTGGCTACACCTTC

clone_size: .
v_call: TRBV15
j_call: TRBJ1-1
d_call: .
cdr3_aa: CATSRRPGTEAFF
cdr3_nt: TGTGCCACCAGCAGGAGGCCAGGGACTGAAGCTTTCTTT

clone_size: .
v_call: TRBV4-2
j_call: TRBJ1-1
d_call: .
cdr3_aa: CASTPARGMNTEAFF
cdr3_nt: TGTGCCAGCACCCCGGCAAGGGGCATGAACACTGAAGCTTTCTTT

clone_size: .
v_call: TRBV5-1
j_call: TRBJ1-5
d_call: .
cdr3_aa: CASSLQGGAQPQHF
cdr3_nt: TGCGCCAGCAGCTTACAGGGTGGAGCTCAGCCCCAGCATTTT

clone_size: .
v_call: TRBV2
j_call: TRBJ2-7
d_call: .
cdr3_aa: CASSKGLNYEQYF
cdr3_nt: TGTGCCAGCAGTAAGGGACTTAACTACGAGCAGTACTTC

clone_size: once
v_call: TRBV25-1
j_call: TRBJ1-5
d_call: TRBD1
cdr3_aa: CASRGQGIGQPQHF
cdr3_nt: TGTGCCAGCAGAGGACAGGGAATAGGTCAGCCCCAGCATTTT

clone_size: .
v_call: TRBV4-3
j_call: TRBJ2-7
d_call: TRBD1
cdr3_aa: CASSQDLGTGIYEQYF
cdr3_nt: TGCGCCAGCAGCCAAGATCTCGGGACAGGGATCTACGAGCAGTACTTC

clone_size: once
v_call: TRBV11-2
j_call: TRBJ1-6
d_call: .
cdr3_aa: CASSRGGRLSDSPLHF
cdr3_nt: TGTGCCAGCAGCCGCGGGGGGCGTCTCTCCGATTCACCCCTCCACTTT

clone_size: once
v_call: TRBV5-4
j_call: TRBJ1-1
d_call: .
cdr3_aa: CASSWDITEAFF
cdr3_nt: TGTGCCAGCAGCTGGGACATCACTGAAGCTTTCTTT

clone_size: .
v_call: TRBV4-1
j_call: TRBJ2-5
d_call: .
cdr3_aa: CASRGREETQYF
cdr3_nt: TGCGCCAGCAGGGGGCGCGAAGAGACCCAGTACTTC

clone_size: .
v_call: TRBV6-5
j_call: TRBJ1-1
d_call: TRBD1
cdr3_aa: CASRLGQVNTEAFF
cdr3_nt: TGTGCCAGCAGACTGGGACAGGTGAACACTGAAGCTTTCTTT

clone_size: .
v_call: TRBV29-1
j_call: TRBJ1-1
d_call: .
cdr3_aa: CSVEPHAGGATEAFF
cdr3_nt: TGCAGCGTTGAACCGCACGCGGGGGGAGCCACTGAAGCTTTCTTT

clone_size: .
v_call: TRBV25-1
j_call: TRBJ2-7
d_call: TRBD1
cdr3_aa: CASADRGIDEQYF
cdr3_nt: TGTGCCAGCGCCGACAGGGGGATCGACGAGCAGTACTTC

clone_size: .
v_call: TRBV6-5
j_call: TRBJ1-5
d_call: TRBD1
cdr3_aa: CASSPGQAGNQPQHF
cdr3_nt: TGTGCCAGCAGTCCCGGACAGGCGGGCAATCAGCCCCAGCATTTT

clone_size: .
v_call: TRBV19
j_call: TRBJ2-7
d_call: .
cdr3_aa: CASSSTGGVEQYF
cdr3_nt: TGTGCCAGTAGTAGCACCGGAGGGGTCGAGCAGTACTTC

clone_size: .
v_call: TRBV9
j_call: TRBJ2-7
d_call: TRBD2
cdr3_aa: CASSPLSGGLFSEQYF
cdr3_nt: TGTGCCAGCAGTCCCCTATCGGGGGGGCTCTTCAGCGAGCAGTACTTC

clone_size: .
v_call: TRBV3-1/TRBV3-2
j_call: TRBJ2-1
d_call: TRBD1
cdr3_aa: CASSQDIRQGAYNEQFF
cdr3_nt: TGTGCCAGCAGCCAAGATATCAGACAGGGGGCCTACAATGAGCAGTTCTTC

clone_size: once
v_call: TRBV19
j_call: TRBJ2-2
d_call: .
cdr3_aa: CASSTTGTGELFF
cdr3_nt: TGTGCCAGTAGTACTACAGGGACCGGGGAGCTGTTTTTT

clone_size: few
v_call: TRBV4-2
j_call: TRBJ1-1
d_call: TRBD1
cdr3_aa: CASSQGGQLNTEAFF
cdr3_nt: TGTGCCAGCAGCCAAGGGGGACAGCTGAACACTGAAGCTTTCTTT

clone_size: .
v_call: TRBV27
j_call: TRBJ2-7
d_call: TRBD2
cdr3_aa: CASSSIAGVSYEQYF
cdr3_nt: TGTGCCAGCAGTTCGATAGCGGGGGTCTCCTACGAGCAGTACTTC

clone_size: once
v_call: TRBV30
j_call: TRBJ1-5
d_call: .
cdr3_aa: CAWSRPGGNQPQHF
cdr3_nt: TGTGCCTGGAGTCGGCCGGGGGGCAATCAGCCCCAGCATTTT

clone_size: .
v_call: TRBV5-4
j_call: TRBJ2-2
d_call: .
cdr3_aa: CASSYRTSVFGTGELFF
cdr3_nt: TGTGCCAGCAGTTATCGGACATCCGTTTTTGGCACCGGGGAGCTGTTTTTT

clone_size: .
v_call: TRBV5-1
j_call: TRBJ1-1
d_call: TRBD1
cdr3_aa: CASSPDRGSTEAFF
cdr3_nt: TGCGCCAGCAGTCCAGACAGGGGAAGCACTGAAGCTTTCTTT

clone_size: .
v_call: TRBV18
j_call: TRBJ1-1
d_call: TRBD1
cdr3_aa: CASSPLRPGQGVNTEAFF
cdr3_nt: TGTGCCAGCTCACCATTACGACCGGGACAGGGGGTGAACACTGAAGCTTTCTTT

clone_size: .
v_call: TRBV19
j_call: TRBJ2-1
d_call: TRBD1
cdr3_aa: CASSPRGGTGDNEQFF
cdr3_nt: TGTGCCAGTAGTCCGAGAGGCGGCACAGGGGACAATGAGCAGTTCTTC

clone_size: .
v_call: TRBV19
j_call: TRBJ2-1
d_call: .
cdr3_aa: CASSRQVYNEQFF
cdr3_nt: TGTGCCAGTAGTAGACAGGTTTACAATGAGCAGTTCTTC

clone_size: .
v_call: TRBV2
j_call: TRBJ1-2
d_call: .
cdr3_aa: CASSEASVGGYGYTF
cdr3_nt: TGTGCCAGCAGTGAAGCGAGTGTGGGAGGCTATGGCTACACCTTC

clone_size: once
v_call: TRBV20-1
j_call: TRBJ2-7
d_call: TRBD1
cdr3_aa: CSASFDRGYYEQYF
cdr3_nt: TGCAGTGCTAGTTTCGACAGGGGTTACTACGAGCAGTACTTC

clone_size: .
v_call: TRBV3-1/TRBV3-2
j_call: TRBJ2-3
d_call: TRBD2
cdr3_aa: CASSQHSGGSTDTQYF
cdr3_nt: TGTGCCAGCAGCCAACATAGCGGGGGAAGCACAGATACGCAGTATTTT

clone_size: .
v_call: TRBV2
j_call: TRBJ1-5
d_call: TRBD1
cdr3_aa: CASSEDYRGGQPQHF
cdr3_nt: TGTGCCAGCAGTGAGGATTACAGGGGGGGTCAGCCCCAGCATTTT

clone_size: .
v_call: TRBV2
j_call: TRBJ2-7
d_call: TRBD1
cdr3_aa: CASTSDWRDRMYEQYF
cdr3_nt: TGTGCCAGCACCTCTGACTGGCGGGACAGGATGTACGAGCAGTACTTC

clone_size: .
v_call: TRBV2
j_call: TRBJ1-3
d_call: TRBD1
cdr3_aa: CASSDPPGQGKGRNTIYF
cdr3_nt: TGTGCCAGCAGCGACCCTCCGGGACAGGGGAAGGGGAGAAACACCATATATTTT

clone_size: .
v_call: TRBV2
j_call: TRBJ1-5
d_call: .
cdr3_aa: CASSEGGGQPQHF
cdr3_nt: TGTGCCAGCAGTGAGGGGGGTGGTCAGCCCCAGCATTTT

clone_size: few
v_call: TRBV19
j_call: TRBJ2-2
d_call: TRBD1
cdr3_aa: CASSILDRGLNTGELFF
cdr3_nt: TGTGCCAGTAGTATCTTGGACAGGGGCCTGAACACCGGGGAGCTGTTTTTT

clone_size: once
v_call: TRBV24-1
j_call: TRBJ1-4
d_call: TRBD1
cdr3_aa: CATSDDIIRRTGAPCLEKLFF
cdr3_nt: TGTGCCACCAGTGATGATATAATCCGTAGGACAGGGGCCCCCTGTCTGGAAAAACTGTTTTTT

clone_size: .
v_call: TRBV29-1
j_call: TRBJ1-6
d_call: .
cdr3_aa: CSVGGHDSWVLNSPLHF
cdr3_nt: TGCAGCGTTGGGGGACACGACAGTTGGGTTCTTAATTCACCCCTCCACTTT